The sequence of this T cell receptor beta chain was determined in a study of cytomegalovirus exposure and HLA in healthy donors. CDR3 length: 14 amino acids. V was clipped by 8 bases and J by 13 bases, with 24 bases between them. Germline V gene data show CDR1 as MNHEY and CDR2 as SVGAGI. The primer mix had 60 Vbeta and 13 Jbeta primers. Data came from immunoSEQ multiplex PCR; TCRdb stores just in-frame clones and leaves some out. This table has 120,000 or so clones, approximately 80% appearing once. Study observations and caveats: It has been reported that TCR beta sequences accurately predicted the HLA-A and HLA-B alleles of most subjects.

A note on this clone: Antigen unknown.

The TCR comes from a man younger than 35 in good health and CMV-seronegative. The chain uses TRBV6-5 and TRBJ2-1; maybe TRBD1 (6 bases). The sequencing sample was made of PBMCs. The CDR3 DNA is TGTGCCAGCCAGGATTTGCAGGGGAGTCTCGAACAGTTCTTC. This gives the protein CASQDLQGSLEQFF.